The TCR beta chain under discussion was sequenced for a study of blood T cell repertoires in COVID-19. Participants had their cohort set by participant-reported clinical history. The method was immunoSEQ multiplex PCR; TCRdb's version includes in-frame clones alone and lacks a portion of them. The sample contains fewer than 350,000 clones, around 84% of which appear only once. This receptor was identified in a woman aged 45 to 65 who had recovered from COVID-19. The sample comprised PBMCs or T cells enriched from blood (not recorded which).

DNA for the CDR3: TGTGCCAGCAGCCCGGTGGTCACAGAGTATGGCTACACCTTC. Protein product: CASSPVVTEYGYTF. The chain joins TRBV5-4 to TRBJ1-2, with no clear D. Looked up from germline, CDR1 is SGHNT and CDR2 is YYREEE (reference sequence). Between the trimmed V and J ends, which lost 4 bases and 5 bases, there was a span of 15 bases. The CDR3 runs to 14 residues. Based on the CDR3 plus reference TRBV5-4 and TRBJ1-2, the full variable domain is ETGVTQSPTHLIKTRGQQVTLRCSSQSGHNTVSWYQQALGQGPQFIFQYYREEENGRGNFPPRFSGLQFPNYSSELNVNALELDDSALYLCASSPVVTEYGYTFGSGTRLTVV.